A single sample gave rise to the 5 T cell receptor beta chains below, sequenced in a study of control samples from healthy donors and cancer patients. The table came from immunoSEQ multiplex PCR; TCRdb's copy has only in-frame clones and leaves some out. The table includes about 120,000 clones, about 90% detected once. Sequencing was done on a sample of blood. Source of these receptors: a woman in her 50s in good health.

The chain is built from TRBV5-4 and TRBJ2-3, with D uncertain. The CDR3 loop spans 15 amino acids. In germline, CDR1 is SGHNT, CDR2 YYREEE (reference sequence). V lost 1 base to trimming and J lost 1 base, with 10 bases between them. The CDR3 coding sequence is TGTGCCAGCAGCTTGAGAGCAGACCGCACAGATACGCAGTATTTT. Protein sequence: CASSLRADRTDTQYF.

This chain links TRBV18 with TRBJ1-5, with 10 positions matching TRBD1. Unmatched junction bases numbered 2, after V lost 0 bases and J lost 3 bases. This CDR3 contains 16 residues. The V gene's germline CDR1 is KGHSH and CDR2 LQKENI. Here the CDR3 reads CASSPPGQGNNQPQHF. CDR3 in DNA: TGTGCCAGCTCACCACCGGGACAGGGGAACAATCAGCCCCAGCATTTT.

Remarks on this clone: Other DNA variants within this sample encode the same CDR3. The chain is built from TRBV5-1 and TRBJ2-1; D remains ambiguous. Germline CDR1 reads SGHRS; CDR2 reads YFSETQ. The CDR3 has 15 residues. Trimming shortened V by 0 bases and J by 0 bases, and 7 bases separated the two germline ends. CDR3 protein: CASSLADSSYNEQFF. DNA of the CDR3: TGCGCCAGCAGCTTGGCTGATAGCTCCTACAATGAGCAGTTCTTC.

The V call is TRBV7-9, the J call TRBJ1-1; D not resolved. CDR3 length equals 16 residues. Germline V gene data show CDR1 as SEHNR and CDR2 as FQNEAQ (reference sequence). Trimming took off 2 bases at V and 0 bases at J, with 13 bases between the two ends. The CDR3 DNA is TGTGCCAGCAGCTTATTGACTGGACGTATGAACACTGAAGCTTTCTTT. It specifies CASSLLTGRMNTEAFF.

The J gene is TRBJ1-1, the V gene TRBV12-5; 7 bases match TRBD1. Germline V gene data show CDR1 as LGHNT and CDR2 as FRNRAP. V lost 9 bases to trimming and J lost 1 base; unmatched junction nucleotides: 11. The CDR3 loop spans 15 amino acids. CDR3: CARPTGTVKNTEAFF. The DNA for the CDR3 is TGTGCTAGACCGACCGGGACAGTTAAGAACACTGAAGCTTTCTTT. Looking up the rest from reference TRBV12-5 and TRBJ1-1 gives the full variable domain: DARVTQTPRHKVTEMGQEVTMRCQPILGHNTVFWYRQTMMQGLELLAYFRNRAPLDDSGMPKDRFSAEMPDATLATLKIQPSEPRDSAVYFCARPTGTVKNTEAFFGQGTRLTVV.